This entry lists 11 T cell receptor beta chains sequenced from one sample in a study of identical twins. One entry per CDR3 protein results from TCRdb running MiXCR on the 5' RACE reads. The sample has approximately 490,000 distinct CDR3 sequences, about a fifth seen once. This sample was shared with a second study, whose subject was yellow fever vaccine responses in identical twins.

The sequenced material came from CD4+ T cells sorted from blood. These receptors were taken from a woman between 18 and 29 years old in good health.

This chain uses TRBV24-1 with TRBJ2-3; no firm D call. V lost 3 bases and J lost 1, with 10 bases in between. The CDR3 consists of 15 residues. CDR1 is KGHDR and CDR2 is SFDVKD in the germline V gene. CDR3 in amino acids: CATSDIQVRTDTQYF. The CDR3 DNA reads TGTGCCACCAGTGATATTCAAGTACGCACAGATACGCAGTATTTT.

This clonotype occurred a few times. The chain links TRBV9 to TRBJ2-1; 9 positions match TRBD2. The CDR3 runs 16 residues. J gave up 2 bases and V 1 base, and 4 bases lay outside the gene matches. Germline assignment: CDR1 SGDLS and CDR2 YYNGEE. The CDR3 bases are TGTGCCAGCAGCGTATCGCCTAGCGGGGCCTACAATGAGCAGTTCTTC. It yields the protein CASSVSPSGAYNEQFF.

CDR3 coding DNA: TGTGCCAGCTTTCCCGGTTCATTCTCCTACAATGAGCAGTTCTTC. This codes for CASFPGSFSYNEQFF. The chain employs TRBV7-9 and TRBJ2-1; D gene ambiguous. V dropped 8 bases and J dropped 0 bases, with 14 bases sitting between them. Looked up from germline, CDR1 is SEHNR and CDR2 is FQNEAQ (reference sequence). The CDR3 is 15 residues long.

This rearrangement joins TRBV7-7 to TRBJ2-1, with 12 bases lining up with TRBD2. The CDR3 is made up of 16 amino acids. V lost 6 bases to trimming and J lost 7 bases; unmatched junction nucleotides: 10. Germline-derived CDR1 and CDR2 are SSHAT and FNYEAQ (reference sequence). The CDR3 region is CASSFAGLAGTNEQFF. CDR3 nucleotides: TGTGCCAGCAGTTTCGCTGGACTAGCGGGGACTAATGAGCAGTTCTTC.

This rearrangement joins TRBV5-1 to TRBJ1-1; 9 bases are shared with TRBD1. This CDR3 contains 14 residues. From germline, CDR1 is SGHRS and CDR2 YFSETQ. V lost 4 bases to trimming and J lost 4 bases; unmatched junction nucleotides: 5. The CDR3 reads CASSGTGTGTEAFF. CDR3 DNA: TGCGCCAGCAGCGGGACAGGGACTGGCACTGAAGCTTTCTTT.

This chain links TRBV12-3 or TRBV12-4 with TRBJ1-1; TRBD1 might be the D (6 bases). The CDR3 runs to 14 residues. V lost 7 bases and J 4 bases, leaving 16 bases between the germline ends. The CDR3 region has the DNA TGTGCCAGCACCCGATCTGGGGGCGGCACTGAAGCTTTCTTT. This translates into CASTRSGGGTEAFF.

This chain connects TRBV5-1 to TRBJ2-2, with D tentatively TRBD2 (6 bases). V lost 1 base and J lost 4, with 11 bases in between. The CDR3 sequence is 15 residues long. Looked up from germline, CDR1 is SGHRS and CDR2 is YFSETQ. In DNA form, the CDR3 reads TGCGCCAGCAGCTTGTGGGACTTGGTCACCGGGGAGCTGTTTTTT. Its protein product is CASSLWDLVTGELFF. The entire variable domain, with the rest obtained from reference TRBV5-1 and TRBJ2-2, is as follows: KAGVTQTPRYLIKTRGQQVTLSCSPISGHRSVSWYQQTPGQGLQFLFEYFSETQRNKGNFPGRFSGRQFSNSRSEMNVSTLELGDSALYLCASSLWDLVTGELFFGEGSRLTVL.

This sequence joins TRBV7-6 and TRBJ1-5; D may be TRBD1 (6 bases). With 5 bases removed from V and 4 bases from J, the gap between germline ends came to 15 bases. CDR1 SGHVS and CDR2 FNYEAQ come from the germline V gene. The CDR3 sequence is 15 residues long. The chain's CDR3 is CASSPQQGLNQPQHF. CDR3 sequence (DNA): TGTGCCAGCAGCCCCCAACAGGGATTGAATCAGCCCCAGCATTTT. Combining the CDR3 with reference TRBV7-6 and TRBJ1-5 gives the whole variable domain GAGVSQSPRYKVTKRGQDVALRCDPISGHVSLYWYRQALGQGPEFLTYFNYEAQQDKSGLPNDRFSAERPEGSISTLTIQRTEQRDSAMYRCASSPQQGLNQPQHFGDGTRLSIL.

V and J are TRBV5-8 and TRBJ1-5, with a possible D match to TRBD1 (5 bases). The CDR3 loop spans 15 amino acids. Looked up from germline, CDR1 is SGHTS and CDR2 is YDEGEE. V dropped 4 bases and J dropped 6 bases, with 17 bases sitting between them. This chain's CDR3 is CASSHPGGNGQPQHF. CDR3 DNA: TGTGCCAGCAGCCACCCTGGGGGGAACGGTCAGCCCCAGCATTTT.

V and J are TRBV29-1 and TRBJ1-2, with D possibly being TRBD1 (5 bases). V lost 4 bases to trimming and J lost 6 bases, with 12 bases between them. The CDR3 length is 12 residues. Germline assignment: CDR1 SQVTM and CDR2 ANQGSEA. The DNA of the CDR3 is TGCAGCGTTGGGGGGGATTTCAATGGCTACACCTTC. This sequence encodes CSVGGDFNGYTF.

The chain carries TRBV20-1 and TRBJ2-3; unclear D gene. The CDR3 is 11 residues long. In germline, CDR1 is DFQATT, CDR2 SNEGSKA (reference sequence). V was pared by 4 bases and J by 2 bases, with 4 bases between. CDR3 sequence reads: CSATVTDTQYF. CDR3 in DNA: TGCAGTGCTACTGTCACAGATACGCAGTATTTT.